This T cell receptor beta chain derives from a study of T cell changes during pregnancy in multiple sclerosis. Produced via immunoSEQ multiplex PCR; TCRdb's table is partial and in-frame only. The sample lists some 100,000 clones, around 94% occurring once. Trimming shortened V by 4 bases and J by 7 bases, and 9 bases separated the two germline ends. The CDR3 contains 11 residues. The germline V gene has CDR1 SGHNT and CDR2 YYREEE (reference sequence). The chain employs TRBV5-4 and TRBJ2-7; D might be TRBD1 (6 bases). The source material was peripheral blood, sampled in the second trimester of pregnancy. The origin of this receptor is a female donor with multiple sclerosis, enrolled in a pregnancy study. The CDR3 region is CASSITGEQYF. DNA for the CDR3: TGTGCCAGCAGCATTACAGGGGAGCAGTACTTC.